This TCR beta chain stems from a study of CD8+CD57+ T cells in acquired aplastic anemia (dated by TCRdb to 2016 to 2019). Turning to the overall study: A mean of roughly 2.9 ug of DNA, ranging from about 0.19 to 30 ug, was extracted from sorted CD4+ and CD8+ cells. CD8+CD57+ expansion was defined as a frequency above the mean frequency observed in healthy subjects.

The germline V gene supplies CDR1 SGHTS and CDR2 YDEGEE. V loses 0 bases, J loses 0 bases, and the germline ends lie 4 bases apart. The CDR3 sequence runs 15 residues, both termini included. Of the read, only the CDR3 DNA is kept; its 45 bases are in frame from base 1. Patients chosen for sequencing had shown expansion of CD8+CD57+ cells by flow cytometry. Severe acquired aplastic anemia was diagnosed in all patients according to International Study of Aplastic Anemia and Agranulocytosis and Camitta criteria. No patient had received any therapy when blood was sampled. The study deep-sequenced TCR repertoires of sorted CD4+ and CD8+ blood T cells from severe aplastic anemia patients and healthy subjects. Patients were enrolled under clinicaltrials.gov protocols 00001620, 01623167, 00001397, 00071045, 00081523 and 00961064 in the USA. Ficoll-Paque density gradient centrifugation was used to isolate peripheral blood mononuclear cells. Before DNA extraction, CD4+ and CD8+ T cells were sorted with FACS or magnetic beads.

Points on this clonotype: Its antigen has not been determined. The CDR3 ends on some other residue instead of the conserved phenylalanine or tryptophan, so this is likely a read error.

Profiling of TCR beta VDJ combinations and CDR3 sequences used genomic DNA as the template. An Illumina HiSeq 2000 was the platform used for TCR repertoire sequencing. Concerning the study's data processing: TRBV/TRBJ rearrangement plots, CDR3 size and DJ length profiles, and Simpson's diversity index were used to evaluate the repertoires. The most abundant DNA sequence in the deep sequencing data was defined as the immunodominant clone. CDR3 amino acid sequences were screened for sharing across subjects and compared with published repertoires and the VDJdb database. TCRdb passed the public sequencing reads through fastp at Q25 and MiXCR, retaining productive beta sequences. Merged by CDR3 protein, the rows form single entries marked with the most common genes and DNA. Here the V and J calls rest on TCRdb's processing, not on the authors' analysis. The sample profile shows around 120,000 distinct CDR3 sequences; 30% to 45% of them were found once. The top ten constitute around 2.5% of the sample.

Study-wide findings and limitations: Roughly 29 CD8+ CDR3 sequences were found to be shared between patients and controls, but these sequences appeared to be highly expressed in patients and within the immunodominant clones of the patients. CD8+ Simpson's diversity did not differ significantly between patients and healthy controls (P=0.060).

The clonotype was recovered from a human donor with aplastic anemia. The chain uses TRBV5-8 and TRBJ2-6, with the D segment identity uncertain. Sequencing was done on a sample of sorted CD4+, CD8+, or CD8+CD57+ T cells (not recorded which) from PBMCs. The encoded CDR3 is CASSLGLSGANVLTS. The nucleotides are TGTGCCAGCAGCTTGGGGCTCTCTGGGGCCAACGTCCTGACTTCC.